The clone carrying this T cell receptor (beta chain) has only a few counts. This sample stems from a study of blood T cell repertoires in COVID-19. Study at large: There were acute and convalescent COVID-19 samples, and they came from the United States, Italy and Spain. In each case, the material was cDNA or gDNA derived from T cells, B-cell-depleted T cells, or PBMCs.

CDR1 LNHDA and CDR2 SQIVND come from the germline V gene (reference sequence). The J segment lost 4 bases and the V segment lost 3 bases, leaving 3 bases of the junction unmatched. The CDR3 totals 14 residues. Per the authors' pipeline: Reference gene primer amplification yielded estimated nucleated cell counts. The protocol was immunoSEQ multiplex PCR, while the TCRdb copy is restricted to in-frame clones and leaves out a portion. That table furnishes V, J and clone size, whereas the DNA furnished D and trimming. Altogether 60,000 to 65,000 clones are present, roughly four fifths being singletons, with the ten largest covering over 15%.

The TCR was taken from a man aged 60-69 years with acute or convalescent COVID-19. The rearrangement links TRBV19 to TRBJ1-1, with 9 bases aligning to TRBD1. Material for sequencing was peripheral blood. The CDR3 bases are TGTGCCAGTAGTATTTCGACAGGGGGCACTGAAGCTTTCTTT. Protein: CASSISTGGTEAFF.